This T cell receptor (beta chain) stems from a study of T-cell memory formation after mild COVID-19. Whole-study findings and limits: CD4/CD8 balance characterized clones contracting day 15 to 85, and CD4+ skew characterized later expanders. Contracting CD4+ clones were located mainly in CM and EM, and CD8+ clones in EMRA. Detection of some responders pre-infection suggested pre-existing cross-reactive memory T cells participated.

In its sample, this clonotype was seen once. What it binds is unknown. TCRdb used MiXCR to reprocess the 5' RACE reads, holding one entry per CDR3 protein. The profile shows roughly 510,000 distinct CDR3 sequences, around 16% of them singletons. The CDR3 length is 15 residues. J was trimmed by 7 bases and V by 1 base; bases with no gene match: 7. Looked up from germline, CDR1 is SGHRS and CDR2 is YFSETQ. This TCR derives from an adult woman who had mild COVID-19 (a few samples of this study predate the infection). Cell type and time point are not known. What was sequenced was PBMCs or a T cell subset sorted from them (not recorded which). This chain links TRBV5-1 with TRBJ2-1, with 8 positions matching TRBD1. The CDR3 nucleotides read TGCGCCAGCAGCTTGCCCAGGGGGCGCTTGAATGAGCAGTTCTTC. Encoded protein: CASSLPRGRLNEQFF.